A selection of T cell receptor beta chains follows, all from one sample in a study of blood T cell repertoires in COVID-19. The method was immunoSEQ multiplex PCR; TCRdb's version includes in-frame clones alone and lacks a portion of them. The table has some 250,000 clones, around 89% seen once; the top ten hold approximately 9%. The sequencing sample was made of PBMCs or T cells enriched from blood (not recorded which). Every receptor here comes from a man aged 40-50 years who had recovered from COVID-19. The CDR3 runs from the conserved cysteine through the conserved F or W. The order of the fields is CDR3 length, D gene, V gene, clone size, J gene, CDR3 protein, CDR3 DNA. A D gene is named only where the DNA matches it firmly. The size entry is marked missing in some rows and otherwise reads once, few, many or a size class.

len: 16; d_gene: NA; v_gene: TRBV5-6; abundance: NA; j_gene: TRBJ2-1; CDR3aa: CASSPISGTVWYEQFF; CDR3nt: TGTGCCAGCAGCCCAATTAGCGGGACAGTTTGGTATGAGCAGTTCTTC
len: 13; d_gene: NA; v_gene: TRBV5-8; abundance: NA; j_gene: TRBJ1-5; CDR3aa: CASSFNTNQPQHF; CDR3nt: TGTGCCAGCAGCTTTAACACGAATCAGCCCCAGCATTTT
len: 13; d_gene: NA; v_gene: TRBV18; abundance: NA; j_gene: TRBJ1-2; CDR3aa: CASSRQGTYGYTF; CDR3nt: TGTGCCAGCTCACGTCAGGGCACCTATGGCTACACCTTC
len: 15; d_gene: NA; v_gene: TRBV11-3; abundance: NA; j_gene: TRBJ2-5; CDR3aa: CASSQPWTKQETQYF; CDR3nt: TGTGCCAGCAGCCAGCCCTGGACTAAACAAGAGACCCAGTACTTC
len: 15; d_gene: NA; v_gene: TRBV19; abundance: NA; j_gene: TRBJ1-1; CDR3aa: CASSTSGGLSTEAFF; CDR3nt: TGTGCCAGTAGTACTTCTGGGGGCCTGAGCACTGAAGCTTTCTTT
len: 14; d_gene: NA; v_gene: TRBV6-5; abundance: NA; j_gene: TRBJ2-5; CDR3aa: CASRETGQGETQYF; CDR3nt: TGTGCCAGCCGCGAAACAGGGCAGGGGGAGACCCAGTACTTC
len: 17; d_gene: TRBD2; v_gene: TRBV9; abundance: NA; j_gene: TRBJ2-1; CDR3aa: CASSARRLAGGPDEQFF; CDR3nt: TGTGCCAGCAGCGCAAGACGACTAGCGGGAGGGCCCGATGAGCAGTTCTTC
len: 17; d_gene: TRBD2; v_gene: TRBV4-1; abundance: NA; j_gene: TRBJ2-5; CDR3aa: CASSQDPAGGLGETQYF; CDR3nt: TGCGCCAGCAGCCAAGATCCGGCGGGGGGGCTTGGGGAGACCCAGTACTTC
len: 15; d_gene: TRBD2; v_gene: TRBV25-1; abundance: NA; j_gene: TRBJ2-1; CDR3aa: CASSELGLAGNEQFF; CDR3nt: TGTGCCAGCAGTGAACTAGGACTAGCGGGGAATGAGCAGTTCTTC
len: 13; d_gene: NA; v_gene: TRBV6-5; abundance: NA; j_gene: TRBJ1-1; CDR3aa: CASSNTINTEAFF; CDR3nt: TGTGCCAGCTCGAACACCATCAACACTGAAGCTTTCTTT
len: 15; d_gene: NA; v_gene: TRBV27; abundance: NA; j_gene: TRBJ1-3; CDR3aa: CASSSKTDSGNTIYF; CDR3nt: TGTGCCAGCAGTTCCAAGACAGACTCTGGAAACACCATATATTTT
len: 17; d_gene: NA; v_gene: TRBV27; abundance: NA; j_gene: TRBJ2-6; CDR3aa: CASSAIRGGGGANVLTF; CDR3nt: TGTGCCAGCAGTGCAATAAGGGGCGGCGGTGGGGCCAACGTCCTGACTTTC
len: 16; d_gene: NA; v_gene: TRBV4-3; abundance: NA; j_gene: TRBJ2-2; CDR3aa: CASSQELPTNTGELFF; CDR3nt: TGCGCCAGCAGCCAAGAATTGCCCACTAACACCGGGGAGCTGTTTTTT
len: 20; d_gene: NA; v_gene: TRBV18; abundance: NA; j_gene: TRBJ2-6; CDR3aa: CASSTSTTRTLSSGANVLTF; CDR3nt: TGTGCCAGCTCAACTAGTACTACTAGAACTCTAAGCTCTGGGGCCAACGTCCTGACTTTC
len: 15; d_gene: TRBD1; v_gene: TRBV10-3; abundance: NA; j_gene: TRBJ2-5; CDR3aa: CAISDSGQGQETQYF; CDR3nt: TGTGCCATCAGTGATAGTGGACAGGGACAAGAGACCCAGTACTTC
len: 15; d_gene: NA; v_gene: TRBV27; abundance: NA; j_gene: TRBJ2-7; CDR3aa: CASSLYTGGGYEQYF; CDR3nt: TGTGCCAGCAGTTTATATACAGGGGGGGGCTACGAGCAGTACTTC
len: 15; d_gene: NA; v_gene: TRBV18; abundance: NA; j_gene: TRBJ1-3; CDR3aa: CASSPGGDSGNTIYF; CDR3nt: TGTGCCAGCTCACCAGGGGGGGACTCTGGAAACACCATATATTTT
len: 15; d_gene: TRBD1; v_gene: TRBV5-4; abundance: NA; j_gene: TRBJ2-4; CDR3aa: CASSTTGAAKNIQYF; CDR3nt: TGTGCCAGCAGCACGACAGGGGCGGCCAAAAACATTCAGTACTTC
len: 14; d_gene: NA; v_gene: TRBV30; abundance: NA; j_gene: TRBJ1-5; CDR3aa: CACRPAGWGQPQHF; CDR3nt: TGTGCCTGTCGCCCGGCAGGGTGGGGTCAGCCCCAGCATTTT
len: 16; d_gene: TRBD2; v_gene: TRBV5-4; abundance: NA; j_gene: TRBJ2-3; CDR3aa: CASSKAGGPFTDTQYF; CDR3nt: TGTGCCAGCAGTAAAGCGGGAGGCCCTTTCACAGATACGCAGTATTTT
len: 17; d_gene: NA; v_gene: TRBV5-1; abundance: NA; j_gene: TRBJ2-1; CDR3aa: CASSSPGGGRPYNEQFF; CDR3nt: TGCGCCAGCAGCTCACCTGGCGGGGGCCGGCCCTACAATGAGCAGTTCTTC
len: 15; d_gene: NA; v_gene: TRBV7-8; abundance: NA; j_gene: TRBJ2-7; CDR3aa: CASSRLKPTGYEQYF; CDR3nt: TGTGCCAGCAGCCGCCTGAAACCTACAGGCTACGAGCAGTACTTC
len: 14; d_gene: TRBD2; v_gene: TRBV3-1/TRBV3-2; abundance: once; j_gene: TRBJ2-5; CDR3aa: CASSQAGGRETQYF; CDR3nt: TGTGCCAGCAGCCAAGCGGGGGGGCGTGAGACCCAGTACTTC
len: 15; d_gene: TRBD1; v_gene: TRBV11-3; abundance: NA; j_gene: TRBJ1-6; CDR3aa: CASSRRQGGNSPLHF; CDR3nt: TGTGCCAGCAGCCGACGACAGGGGGGCAATTCACCCCTCCACTTT
len: 13; d_gene: TRBD1; v_gene: TRBV4-3; abundance: NA; j_gene: TRBJ2-7; CDR3aa: CASSQTGVNEQYF; CDR3nt: TGCGCCAGCAGCCAAACAGGGGTGAACGAGCAGTACTTC
len: 14; d_gene: TRBD1; v_gene: TRBV28; abundance: NA; j_gene: TRBJ1-6; CDR3aa: CASSHDRVRGPLHF; CDR3nt: TGTGCCAGCAGTCACGACAGGGTACGTGGACCCCTCCACTTT
len: 14; d_gene: NA; v_gene: TRBV7-8; abundance: NA; j_gene: TRBJ1-4; CDR3aa: CASSRGLLNEKLFF; CDR3nt: TGTGCCAGCAGCCGAGGACTGCTTAATGAAAAACTGTTTTTT
len: 19; d_gene: TRBD2; v_gene: TRBV28; abundance: NA; j_gene: TRBJ2-2; CDR3aa: CASTPLGTSGGVRTGELFF; CDR3nt: TGTGCCAGCACTCCGCTGGGGACTAGCGGGGGGGTCCGCACCGGGGAGCTGTTTTTT
len: 12; d_gene: TRBD1; v_gene: TRBV2; abundance: NA; j_gene: TRBJ1-2; CDR3aa: CASRADRDGYTF; CDR3nt: TGTGCCAGCAGGGCGGACAGGGATGGCTACACCTTC
len: 13; d_gene: NA; v_gene: TRBV24-1; abundance: NA; j_gene: TRBJ2-5; CDR3aa: CATSDGAQETQYF; CDR3nt: TGTGCCACCAGTGATGGGGCCCAAGAGACCCAGTACTTC
len: 14; d_gene: NA; v_gene: TRBV4-2; abundance: NA; j_gene: TRBJ2-3; CDR3aa: CASSQLGNTDTQYF; CDR3nt: TGTGCCAGCAGCCAACTAGGCAACACAGATACGCAGTATTTT
len: 12; d_gene: NA; v_gene: TRBV12-3/TRBV12-4; abundance: once; j_gene: TRBJ2-2; CDR3aa: CASRRSGGELFF; CDR3nt: TGTGCCAGCAGACGTTCCGGGGGGGAGCTGTTTTTT
len: 16; d_gene: TRBD1; v_gene: TRBV18; abundance: NA; j_gene: TRBJ1-3; CDR3aa: CASSPRTGLDRNTIYF; CDR3nt: TGTGCCAGCTCACCACGGACAGGGCTGGATAGAAACACCATATATTTT
len: 17; d_gene: NA; v_gene: TRBV4-1; abundance: few; j_gene: TRBJ2-7; CDR3aa: CASSQAYRGGSGYEQYF; CDR3nt: TGCGCCAGCAGCCAGGCGTACAGGGGGGGAAGCGGCTACGAGCAGTACTTC
len: 15; d_gene: TRBD1; v_gene: TRBV9; abundance: NA; j_gene: TRBJ1-1; CDR3aa: CASREGAGLNTEAFF; CDR3nt: TGTGCCAGCAGGGAGGGGGCCGGCTTGAACACTGAAGCTTTCTTT
len: 17; d_gene: NA; v_gene: TRBV28; abundance: few; j_gene: TRBJ2-1; CDR3aa: CASSLYGVAPGGDEQFF; CDR3nt: TGTGCCAGCAGTTTGTACGGGGTGGCCCCAGGCGGGGATGAGCAGTTCTTC
len: 15; d_gene: TRBD1; v_gene: TRBV27; abundance: NA; j_gene: TRBJ1-6; CDR3aa: CASREGASNNSPLHF; CDR3nt: TGTGCCAGCAGGGAGGGGGCCTCCAATAATTCACCCCTCCACTTT
len: 14; d_gene: NA; v_gene: TRBV11-2; abundance: NA; j_gene: TRBJ1-5; CDR3aa: CASSLAGFNQPQHF; CDR3nt: TGTGCCAGCAGCTTAGCAGGGTTCAATCAGCCCCAGCATTTT
len: 17; d_gene: TRBD1; v_gene: TRBV5-1; abundance: NA; j_gene: TRBJ1-3; CDR3aa: CASSLGQGLGYGNTIYF; CDR3nt: TGCGCCAGCAGCTTGGGACAGGGGCTTGGCTATGGAAACACCATATATTTT
len: 14; d_gene: NA; v_gene: TRBV24-1; abundance: NA; j_gene: TRBJ1-1; CDR3aa: CATSPTGVNTEAFF; CDR3nt: TGTGCCACCAGTCCGACAGGAGTGAACACTGAAGCTTTCTTT
len: 14; d_gene: NA; v_gene: TRBV18; abundance: NA; j_gene: TRBJ2-7; CDR3aa: CASSITQGTYEQYF; CDR3nt: TGTGCCAGCTCAATCACACAGGGTACCTACGAGCAGTACTTC
len: 15; d_gene: TRBD2; v_gene: TRBV5-8; abundance: NA; j_gene: TRBJ2-7; CDR3aa: CASSLSGGEGLEQYF; CDR3nt: TGTGCCAGCAGCTTAAGCGGGGGGGAAGGCCTCGAGCAGTACTTC
len: 17; d_gene: TRBD1; v_gene: TRBV28; abundance: NA; j_gene: TRBJ1-1; CDR3aa: CASSLLSGQGMNTEAFF; CDR3nt: TGTGCCAGCAGTTTATTGTCGGGACAGGGGATGAACACTGAAGCTTTCTTT
len: 15; d_gene: NA; v_gene: TRBV5-6; abundance: NA; j_gene: TRBJ1-5; CDR3aa: CASSLGAGVNQPQHF; CDR3nt: TGTGCCAGCAGCTTGGGGGCAGGGGTCAATCAGCCCCAGCATTTT
len: 15; d_gene: TRBD2; v_gene: TRBV4-1; abundance: NA; j_gene: TRBJ2-7; CDR3aa: CASSQGLAGAYEQYF; CDR3nt: TGCGCCAGCAGCCAGGGACTAGCGGGAGCCTACGAGCAGTACTTC
len: 15; d_gene: NA; v_gene: TRBV7-2; abundance: NA; j_gene: TRBJ2-5; CDR3aa: CASSLGGQTQETQYF; CDR3nt: TGTGCCAGCAGCTTAGGTGGTCAGACACAAGAGACCCAGTACTTC
len: 11; d_gene: NA; v_gene: TRBV27; abundance: NA; j_gene: TRBJ1-2; CDR3aa: CASSRGNGYTF; CDR3nt: TGTGCCTCTTCCCGGGGAAACGGCTACACCTTC
len: 15; d_gene: TRBD1; v_gene: TRBV15; abundance: NA; j_gene: TRBJ1-5; CDR3aa: CATSRDRGLNQPQHF; CDR3nt: TGTGCCACCAGCAGAGACAGGGGGCTTAATCAGCCCCAGCATTTT
len: 19; d_gene: NA; v_gene: TRBV5-1; abundance: NA; j_gene: TRBJ2-3; CDR3aa: CASSSKLNRVLVKADTQYF; CDR3nt: TGCGCCAGCAGCAGCAAGCTGAACAGGGTGCTAGTGAAGGCAGATACGCAGTATTTT
len: 19; d_gene: NA; v_gene: TRBV7-9; abundance: many; j_gene: TRBJ2-5; CDR3aa: CASSLGLISPKQDQETQYF; CDR3nt: TGTGCCAGCAGCTTAGGACTAATCTCCCCGAAACAAGACCAAGAGACCCAGTACTTC